This record covers a single T cell receptor (beta chain). Per the study methods: It was from reference gene primer amplification that nucleated cell counts were estimated. TCRdb keeps only in-frame clones here, not all; method: immunoSEQ multiplex PCR. V and J calls and clone size are given by that table; D and trimming were obtained from the DNA. The data contain 300,000 to 400,000 clones, around 90% of them singletons. J was trimmed by 9 bases and V by 0 bases; bases with no gene match: 10. The CDR3 runs to 16 residues. CDR1 SGDLS and CDR2 YYNGEE come from the germline V gene. These data are taken from a study of blood T cell repertoires in COVID-19. For the study at large: T cells, B-cell-depleted T cells, or PBMCs provided the cDNA or gDNA that served as material.

J is TRBJ2-1 and V is TRBV9; 9 bases are shared with TRBD2. Sequenced sample: peripheral blood. The receptor was isolated from a woman in her 30s with COVID-19, enrolled during active disease. This CDR3 is CASSVAASGITIEQFF. The CDR3 coding sequence is TGTGCCAGCAGCGTAGCCGCTAGCGGGATTACAATTGAGCAGTTCTTC. The variable domain in full, with the rest retrieved from reference TRBV9 and TRBJ2-1, is DSGVTQTPKHLITATGQRVTLRCSPRSGDLSVYWYQQSLDQGLQFLIQYYNGEERAKGNILERFSAQQFPDLHSELNLSSLELGDSALYFCASSVAASGITIEQFFGPGTRLTVL.